This T cell receptor beta chain derives from a study of shared clonotypes between healthy human individuals. Note on this clone: Its antigen is currently unknown.

Study outcomes and limitations: The donor pool, a small one, limited the genetic and exposure-history diversity represented.

From germline, CDR1 is MNHNY and CDR2 SVGAGI (reference sequence). The CDR3 length is 15 residues. Trimming shortened V by 8 bases and J by 0 bases, and 13 bases separated the two germline ends. Sorted-subset replicate PCR reactions contained around 220 ng DNA, corresponding to about 30,000 T cell genomes. Produced via immunoSEQ multiplex PCR; TCRdb's table is partial and in-frame only. The table lists fewer than 2.5 million clones, 93% of them singletons. Sequenced material: naive CD4+ T cells from PBMCs. Stated subset: CD45RA+ positively selected. This receptor was obtained from a man aged 18 to 30 in good health. Some clones in this sample may be carry-over from other donors' samples. The gene calls are TRBV6-6 and TRBJ2-2; D may be TRBD1 or TRBD2 (5 bases each). CDR3 region: CASRPSGPNTGELFF. The CDR3 region has the DNA TGTGCCAGCCGCCCTTCGGGGCCGAACACCGGGGAGCTGTTTTTT.